The sequence of this T cell receptor (beta chain) was determined in a study of CD8 T cells in ankylosing spondylitis. Molecular-barcoded quantitative 5'-RACE produced these TCR beta libraries. TCRdb reanalysed the 5' RACE reads using MiXCR and keeps one entry per CDR3 protein. The sample records around 450,000 distinct CDR3 sequences, roughly 25% being singletons. Study outcomes and limitations: Reports of some motif variants in reactive arthritis synovial fluid and blood predate this one. A CD8+ phenotype characterized the disease-linked clones, which were relatively rare in peripheral blood. Within matched ankylosing spondylitis synovial fluid, disease-linked clones were reportedly significantly enriched. One TCR beta motif, made up of seven to nine highly homologous variants, appeared characteristic of ankylosing spondylitis blood.

This clonotype was seen more than once but under ten times. The antigen is undetermined. Germline V gives CDR1 SGHDT, CDR2 YYEEEE. The ends were cut back, 2 bases at V and 6 bases at J, with 17 bases in the middle. The CDR3 extends over 15 amino acids. The receptor comes from a male donor with ankylosing spondylitis. Sequencing used blood, either unsorted or a sorted T cell fraction (not recorded which). The V and J genes are TRBV5-6 and TRBJ1-1, with D perhaps TRBD1 (5 bases). For the CDR3, the DNA is TGTGCCAGCAGCTTACTGGCACGGGCAGGGTCTGAAGCTTTCTTT. It yields the protein CASSLLARAGSEAFF.